This record concerns one T cell receptor (beta chain) sequence. Its antigen is not yet known. Qualities for individual bases were not recorded, and no much larger clone is one base off. The library was prepared using PCR. The sample was run on an Illumina HiSeq 2500. To reduce PCR and sequencing biases, unique molecular identifiers were incorporated into the TCR beta cDNA libraries. Some 500,000 cDNA molecules were obtained for every 1 to 10 million input T cells, so each molecule roughly corresponded to one T cell. The patient libraries were prepared and sequenced with the same protocol used for the earlier healthy control dataset. Samples belonging to the same batch were prepared together, multiplexed and sequenced on a shared HiSeq lane. The original pipeline was this. Raw barcoded reads were processed with MIGEC, and single-read molecular identifier groups were discarded before consensus assembly and CDR3 extraction. Clonotype tables were post-analysed with VDJtools, normalizing diversity by down-sampling all datasets to the smallest sample size. To correct batch-related cross-sample contamination, repertoire overlap clustering matched CDR3 amino acid sequences but not nucleotide sequences. TCRdb trimmed public reads at Q25 via fastp, called clones via MiXCR and kept in-frame beta chains. Every distinct CDR3 protein forms one entry, paired with its most common genes and DNA. The V and J calls were not made by the authors but by TCRdb's processing. Counted in this sample were about 560,000 distinct CDR3 sequences; about 40% of them appeared once. Roughly 1.7% of the sample goes to the ten largest clones.

Including cysteine and phenylalanine, the CDR3 has 20 amino acids. CDR3 DNA is the only sequence kept; it has 60 bases, read in frame from the first base. Unmatched junction bases come to 21, with V trimmed by 5 bases and J by 2 bases. TCR beta repertoires were profiled from peripheral blood of approximately 13 young patients with multiple sclerosis to demonstrate the VDJtools post-analysis software. The multiple sclerosis patients were children and adolescents between roughly 6 and 17 years of age. The data belong to a study of post-analysis software for immune sequencing data (dated by TCRdb to the mid-2010s). General notes on the study: Relapsing-remitting, secondary progressive and progressive-relapsing multiple sclerosis were recorded as disease courses, and subtype annotation was lacking for some patients. The patient repertoires were compared against 11 previously published healthy control repertoires obtained from donors aged about 6 to 27 years. A subset of samples was prepared in parallel using single-end sample barcoding, then pooled and co-amplified after Illumina adapter ligation. Results the study describes overall, beyond this receptor: Patients showed significantly higher frequencies than controls for 4 or 5 TRBV segments, among them TRBV5-6, TRBV5-1 and TRBV20-1. The multiple sclerosis patient group was slightly younger than the control group. Significantly lower normalized Chao1 diversity was found in multiple sclerosis patients than in controls, suggesting substantial peripheral T-cell clonal expansion. Direct clustering with F measure revealed strong co-clustering of samples prepared in the same batch, which led to a batch-effect correction.

Sequenced input: blood. The receptor was derived from a girl aged 10 to 17 with multiple sclerosis. The rearranged segments are TRBV12-3 or TRBV12-4 and TRBJ2-3, and TRBD2 aligns with 8 junction nucleotides. Read as DNA, the sequence is TGTGCCAGCAGTAGAGCACGGGACGGCCTACTAGCGGCAATCACAGATACGCAGTATTTT. Its coded protein is CASSRARDGLLAAITDTQYF.